This is a list of T cell receptor beta chains from one sample in a study of sequential checkpoint blockade in melanoma. Produced via immunoSEQ multiplex PCR; TCRdb's table is partial and in-frame only. This table holds several thousand clones, more than 20% found once. This specimen consisted of tumor tissue (inferred from file names), obtained from a patient given nivolumab and ipilimumab in sequence. These receptors all come from a human donor with melanoma. The CDR3 runs from the conserved cysteine through the conserved F or W. Each record gives: V gene, J gene, D gene, clone size, CDR3 protein, CDR3 DNA. D genes are given only for firm matches. Clone sizes are given selectively: once, few, many, or a class where the clone is expanded.

V gene: TRBV25-1; J gene: TRBJ2-7; D gene: NA; clone size: few; CDR3 protein: CASSRPGLYYEQYF; CDR3 DNA: TGTGCCAGCAGTAGACCGGGATTATACTACGAGCAGTACTTC
V gene: TRBV6-8; J gene: TRBJ2-7; D gene: NA; clone size: few; CDR3 protein: CAISDSTGFSYEQYF; CDR3 DNA: TGTGCCATCAGTGACTCGACAGGATTTTCCTACGAGCAGTACTTC
V gene: TRBV7-1; J gene: TRBJ1-2; D gene: NA; clone size: many; CDR3 protein: CASSFRADYGYTF; CDR3 DNA: TGTGCCAGCAGCTTTCGGGCGGACTATGGCTACACCTTC
V gene: TRBV28; J gene: TRBJ1-1; D gene: NA; clone size: few; CDR3 protein: CASSLSAGSDMNTEAFF; CDR3 DNA: TGTGCCAGCAGTTTATCGGCGGGGAGTGACATGAACACTGAAGCTTTCTTT
V gene: TRBV6-8; J gene: TRBJ2-1; D gene: TRBD2; clone size: NA; CDR3 protein: CASSDVGRGGINEQFF; CDR3 DNA: TGTGCCAGCAGTGACGTTGGTCGGGGGGGCATTAATGAGCAGTTCTTC
V gene: TRBV6-7; J gene: TRBJ1-2; D gene: NA; clone size: NA; CDR3 protein: CASGLGYGYTF; CDR3 DNA: TGTGCCAGCGGACTAGGGTATGGCTACACCTTC
V gene: TRBV11-3; J gene: TRBJ2-2; D gene: TRBD2; clone size: many; CDR3 protein: CASSNPSGLAGELFF; CDR3 DNA: TGTGCCAGCAGCAATCCTAGCGGGCTAGCCGGGGAGCTGTTTTTT
V gene: TRBV11-3; J gene: TRBJ2-7; D gene: TRBD2; clone size: few; CDR3 protein: CASSPGGGSSYEQYF; CDR3 DNA: TGTGCCAGCAGCCCGGGGGGAGGCAGCTCCTACGAGCAGTACTTC
V gene: TRBV10-2; J gene: TRBJ2-3; D gene: TRBD1; clone size: few; CDR3 protein: CASSESSSALDRADTQYF; CDR3 DNA: TGCGCCAGCAGTGAGTCGAGTTCGGCCTTGGACAGGGCAGATACGCAGTATTTT
V gene: TRBV4-1; J gene: TRBJ2-2; D gene: TRBD1; clone size: medium-sized; CDR3 protein: CASSQFTGGTGELFF; CDR3 DNA: TGCGCCAGCAGCCAATTCACAGGGGGCACCGGGGAGCTGTTTTTT
V gene: TRBV5-1; J gene: TRBJ1-5; D gene: NA; clone size: few; CDR3 protein: CASSLAGTTGQPQHF; CDR3 DNA: TGCGCCAGCAGCTTGGCCGGGACAACCGGGCAGCCCCAGCATTTT
V gene: TRBV9; J gene: TRBJ1-4; D gene: TRBD1; clone size: few; CDR3 protein: CASSVSGGVEKLFF; CDR3 DNA: TGTGCCAGCAGCGTATCAGGGGGCGTGGAAAAACTGTTTTTT
V gene: TRBV5-1; J gene: TRBJ2-3; D gene: TRBD1; clone size: NA; CDR3 protein: CASSAEGRGPDTQYF; CDR3 DNA: TGCGCCAGCAGCGCCGAGGGCAGGGGGCCAGATACGCAGTATTTT
V gene: TRBV30; J gene: TRBJ1-5; D gene: NA; clone size: few; CDR3 protein: CAWRGGSQDNQPQHF; CDR3 DNA: TGTGCCTGGAGGGGGGGAAGTCAGGACAATCAGCCCCAGCATTTT
V gene: TRBV6-8; J gene: TRBJ1-1; D gene: TRBD1; clone size: medium-sized; CDR3 protein: CASSLGQGNTEAFF; CDR3 DNA: TGTGCCAGCAGCCTTGGACAGGGGAACACTGAAGCTTTCTTT
V gene: TRBV14; J gene: TRBJ2-5; D gene: NA; clone size: NA; CDR3 protein: CASSQGIRVETQYF; CDR3 DNA: TGTGCCAGCAGCCAAGGCATTCGGGTGGAGACCCAGTACTTC
V gene: TRBV9; J gene: TRBJ2-5; D gene: TRBD1; clone size: few; CDR3 protein: CASSGQGQETQYF; CDR3 DNA: TGTGCCAGCAGCGGACAGGGGCAAGAGACCCAGTACTTC
V gene: TRBV15; J gene: TRBJ1-3; D gene: NA; clone size: many; CDR3 protein: CATSGGGNTIYF; CDR3 DNA: TGTGCCACCAGCGGAGGGGGAAACACCATATATTTT
V gene: TRBV9; J gene: TRBJ2-7; D gene: NA; clone size: NA; CDR3 protein: CASSVSWGYEQYF; CDR3 DNA: TGTGCCAGCAGCGTAAGTTGGGGGTACGAGCAGTACTTC
V gene: TRBV4-1; J gene: TRBJ1-5; D gene: TRBD1; clone size: large; CDR3 protein: CASSQPDRGGNQPQHF; CDR3 DNA: TGCGCCAGCAGCCAACCGGACAGGGGTGGCAATCAGCCCCAGCATTTT
V gene: TRBV11-3; J gene: TRBJ1-1; D gene: TRBD1; clone size: many; CDR3 protein: CASSGPRAGGDGTEAFF; CDR3 DNA: TGTGCCAGCAGCGGACCCCGGGCAGGGGGCGATGGGACTGAAGCTTTCTTT
V gene: TRBV6-8; J gene: TRBJ2-5; D gene: NA; clone size: few; CDR3 protein: CASRSTGTSETQYF; CDR3 DNA: TGTGCCAGCAGAAGTACGGGTACATCAGAGACCCAGTACTTC
V gene: TRBV11-3; J gene: TRBJ2-7; D gene: TRBD2; clone size: few; CDR3 protein: CASSLVGRSSYEQYF; CDR3 DNA: TGTGCCAGCAGCTTAGTCGGGAGGAGCTCCTACGAGCAGTACTTC
V gene: TRBV11-3; J gene: TRBJ2-7; D gene: NA; clone size: few; CDR3 protein: CASSFTAPEDDEQYF; CDR3 DNA: TGTGCCAGCAGCTTTACAGCCCCGGAGGACGACGAGCAGTACTTC
V gene: TRBV6-8; J gene: TRBJ1-4; D gene: TRBD1; clone size: few; CDR3 protein: CATWDRVGKLFF; CDR3 DNA: TGTGCCACCTGGGACAGGGTAGGAAAACTGTTTTTT
V gene: TRBV11-3; J gene: TRBJ1-1; D gene: NA; clone size: medium-sized; CDR3 protein: CASSGPSAVTEAFF; CDR3 DNA: TGTGCCAGCAGTGGGCCCTCAGCTGTCACTGAAGCTTTCTTT
V gene: TRBV11-3; J gene: TRBJ2-6; D gene: NA; clone size: NA; CDR3 protein: CASSADPSGANVLTF; CDR3 DNA: TGTGCCAGCAGCGCCGACCCCTCTGGGGCCAACGTCCTGACTTTC
V gene: TRBV7-2; J gene: TRBJ2-1; D gene: TRBD1; clone size: NA; CDR3 protein: CASSFNRGREQFF; CDR3 DNA: TGTGCCAGCAGCTTCAACAGGGGGCGAGAGCAGTTCTTC
V gene: TRBV23-1; J gene: TRBJ2-7; D gene: TRBD1; clone size: few; CDR3 protein: CASSQAQGAYEQYF; CDR3 DNA: TGCGCCAGCAGCCAGGCACAGGGGGCCTACGAGCAGTACTTC
V gene: TRBV11-3; J gene: TRBJ2-5; D gene: TRBD1; clone size: medium-sized; CDR3 protein: CASSYGQGVYQETQYF; CDR3 DNA: TGTGCCAGCAGCTACGGACAGGGAGTGTACCAAGAGACCCAGTACTTC
V gene: TRBV15; J gene: TRBJ2-7; D gene: NA; clone size: NA; CDR3 protein: CATSRLGGTKAYEQYF; CDR3 DNA: TGTGCCACCAGCAGACTAGGCGGGACAAAAGCCTACGAGCAGTACTTC
V gene: TRBV6-8; J gene: TRBJ1-2; D gene: NA; clone size: few; CDR3 protein: CASSTPPHGGYTF; CDR3 DNA: TGTGCCAGCAGTACCCCTCCCCACGGAGGCTACACCTTC
V gene: TRBV6-8; J gene: TRBJ2-1; D gene: NA; clone size: NA; CDR3 protein: CASSFSDNEQFF; CDR3 DNA: TGTGCCAGCAGTTTCTCGGACAATGAGCAGTTCTTC
V gene: TRBV11-3; J gene: TRBJ2-2; D gene: NA; clone size: medium-sized; CDR3 protein: CASSFYRTLNTGELFF; CDR3 DNA: TGTGCCAGCAGCTTTTACAGGACTCTGAACACCGGGGAGCTGTTTTTT
V gene: TRBV6-8; J gene: TRBJ2-7; D gene: TRBD2; clone size: NA; CDR3 protein: CASSYSLAGGIDEQYF; CDR3 DNA: TGTGCCAGCAGTTACTCACTAGCGGGAGGGATCGACGAGCAGTACTTC
V gene: TRBV6-8; J gene: TRBJ1-5; D gene: NA; clone size: few; CDR3 protein: CASSYGWEGQPQHF; CDR3 DNA: TGTGCCAGCAGTTACGGGTGGGAAGGTCAGCCCCAGCATTTT
V gene: TRBV19; J gene: TRBJ2-7; D gene: NA; clone size: NA; CDR3 protein: CASEDTFSYEQYF; CDR3 DNA: TGTGCCAGCGAAGACACCTTTTCCTACGAGCAGTACTTC
V gene: TRBV6-8; J gene: TRBJ1-2; D gene: TRBD1; clone size: few; CDR3 protein: CASSYAPTGTGYTF; CDR3 DNA: TGTGCCAGCAGTTACGCCCCGACAGGGACTGGCTACACCTTC
V gene: TRBV28; J gene: TRBJ2-2; D gene: NA; clone size: few; CDR3 protein: CASSFSNTGELFF; CDR3 DNA: TGTGCCAGCAGTTTCAGTAACACCGGGGAGCTGTTTTTT
V gene: TRBV6-8; J gene: TRBJ2-5; D gene: TRBD2; clone size: NA; CDR3 protein: CASRPGLAGVRETQYF; CDR3 DNA: TGTGCCAGCAGACCGGGACTAGCGGGAGTGAGAGAGACCCAGTACTTC
V gene: TRBV30; J gene: TRBJ1-4; D gene: NA; clone size: NA; CDR3 protein: CAWSYGYREKLFF; CDR3 DNA: TGTGCCTGGAGCTATGGGTATCGGGAAAAACTGTTTTTT
V gene: TRBV11-3; J gene: TRBJ2-5; D gene: NA; clone size: many; CDR3 protein: CASSLMSGLGETQYF; CDR3 DNA: TGTGCCAGCAGCTTAATGAGCGGACTCGGTGAGACCCAGTACTTC
V gene: TRBV29-1; J gene: TRBJ2-4; D gene: TRBD2; clone size: NA; CDR3 protein: CSVVLAGGGAAKNIQYF; CDR3 DNA: TGCAGCGTTGTCCTAGCGGGAGGGGGGGCGGCCAAAAACATTCAGTACTTC
V gene: TRBV11-3; J gene: TRBJ1-4; D gene: NA; clone size: medium-sized; CDR3 protein: CASSLAGPADGEKLFF; CDR3 DNA: TGTGCCAGCAGCTTGGCGGGGCCGGCCGATGGTGAAAAACTGTTTTTT
V gene: TRBV9; J gene: TRBJ2-7; D gene: NA; clone size: few; CDR3 protein: CASSPPGKTYEQYF; CDR3 DNA: TGTGCCAGCAGCCCCCCGGGGAAAACCTACGAGCAGTACTTC
V gene: TRBV19; J gene: TRBJ2-7; D gene: TRBD1; clone size: NA; CDR3 protein: CASSRSTGTGGSYEQYF; CDR3 DNA: TGTGCCAGTAGCCGATCGACCGGGACAGGGGGCTCCTACGAGCAGTACTTC
V gene: TRBV11-3; J gene: TRBJ2-1; D gene: TRBD1; clone size: many; CDR3 protein: CASSPRSRDRVGHNEQFF; CDR3 DNA: TGTGCCAGCAGCCCCAGGTCCCGGGACAGGGTAGGCCACAATGAGCAGTTCTTC
V gene: TRBV11-3; J gene: TRBJ2-1; D gene: TRBD2; clone size: medium-sized; CDR3 protein: CASSLGSTSGYNEQFF; CDR3 DNA: TGTGCCAGCAGCTTAGGTTCGACTAGCGGATACAATGAGCAGTTCTTC
V gene: TRBV19; J gene: TRBJ1-2; D gene: TRBD1; clone size: NA; CDR3 protein: CASSSWDRAGYTF; CDR3 DNA: TGTGCCAGTAGTTCGTGGGACAGGGCTGGCTACACCTTC
V gene: TRBV6-8; J gene: TRBJ1-1; D gene: TRBD1; clone size: NA; CDR3 protein: CASRPGQGLFVAFF; CDR3 DNA: TGTGCCAGCAGGCCGGGACAGGGCTTATTTGTAGCTTTCTTT
V gene: TRBV11-3; J gene: TRBJ2-3; D gene: NA; clone size: medium-sized; CDR3 protein: CASSPVGGAADTQYF; CDR3 DNA: TGTGCCAGCAGCCCTGTGGGGGGGGCGGCAGATACGCAGTATTTT
V gene: TRBV11-3; J gene: TRBJ2-3; D gene: TRBD1; clone size: large; CDR3 protein: CASSLEWTGEPNTQYF; CDR3 DNA: TGTGCCAGCAGCTTAGAGTGGACAGGCGAACCCAATACGCAGTATTTT
V gene: TRBV19; J gene: TRBJ1-6; D gene: NA; clone size: NA; CDR3 protein: CASSRGTQSSYNSPLHF; CDR3 DNA: TGTGCCAGTAGTAGGGGGACTCAGAGCTCCTATAATTCACCCCTCCACTTT
V gene: TRBV11-3; J gene: TRBJ2-3; D gene: TRBD1; clone size: many; CDR3 protein: CASTPGQRSYTQYF; CDR3 DNA: TGTGCCAGCACCCCGGGACAGCGATCGTATACGCAGTATTTT
V gene: TRBV18; J gene: TRBJ2-2; D gene: NA; clone size: NA; CDR3 protein: CASSPSGNTGELFF; CDR3 DNA: TGTGCCAGCTCACCATCAGGGAACACCGGGGAGCTGTTTTTT
V gene: TRBV28; J gene: TRBJ2-1; D gene: NA; clone size: NA; CDR3 protein: CASSSRTPYNEQFF; CDR3 DNA: TGTGCCAGCAGTTCCCGGACGCCCTACAATGAGCAGTTCTTC
V gene: TRBV10-2; J gene: TRBJ1-1; D gene: TRBD1; clone size: NA; CDR3 protein: CASRARTGPEAFF; CDR3 DNA: TGCGCCAGCAGAGCGAGGACAGGGCCTGAAGCTTTCTTT
V gene: TRBV28; J gene: TRBJ2-7; D gene: NA; clone size: few; CDR3 protein: CASSSGQPYEQYF; CDR3 DNA: TGTGCCAGCAGTTCCGGACAGCCATACGAGCAGTACTTC
V gene: TRBV11-3; J gene: TRBJ2-7; D gene: TRBD1; clone size: few; CDR3 protein: CASSIYGTGSYEQYF; CDR3 DNA: TGTGCCAGCAGCATCTACGGGACAGGCTCCTACGAGCAGTACTTC